These 10 T cell receptor beta chains were sequenced from one sample in a study of T-cell reconstitution after alpha-beta-depleted transplantation in children. A library of TCRbeta sequences, prepared with unique molecular identifiers, was generated. TCRdb reprocessed the PCR reads via MiXCR and lists one record per CDR3 protein. Among hundreds of thousands of distinct CDR3 sequences listed, 13% were seen once. This sample comprised PBMCs, mostly from graft donor cells, obtained 360 days after TCRalphabeta/CD19-depleted stem cell transplant. These receptors all come from a male patient younger than 18 who had a stem cell transplant for acute myeloid leukemia, so the T cells may come from the graft donor.

This clonotype appeared a few times. The gene calls are TRBV15 and TRBJ2-7, with 7 bases lining up with TRBD1. This CDR3 contains 15 residues. Germline V gene lookup returns CDR1 LNHNV and CDR2 YYDKDF (reference sequence). J lost 2 bases, V lost 0 bases, and 4 bases had no gene match. CDR3 sequence reads: CATSREGQATYEQYF. For the CDR3, the DNA is TGTGCCACCAGCAGAGAAGGACAGGCTACCTACGAGCAGTACTTC.

The chain couples TRBV20-1 to TRBJ2-7; 9 nucleotides match TRBD1. The germline V gene has CDR1 DFQATT and CDR2 SNEGSKA (reference sequence). The CDR3 loop spans 21 amino acids. The junction had 24 bases not matched to a gene; V was cut back by 1 base and J by 2 bases. The CDR3 spells CSARVRALGQGKWLAAYEQYF. The CDR3 bases are TGCAGTGCTAGAGTCAGAGCCTTAGGACAGGGGAAGTGGCTAGCGGCCTACGAGCAGTACTTC.

There are many counts of this clonotype. This chain uses TRBV29-1 with TRBJ1-2, with a tentative D call TRBD1 (6 bases). V lost 4 bases and J 1 base, leaving 13 bases between the germline ends. The CDR3 has 14 amino acids. Germline lookup yields CDR1 SQVTM and CDR2 ANQGSEA. In DNA form, the CDR3 reads TGCAGCGTTGCCCCAGGGGCGGGTAACTATGGCTACACCTTC. Translation: CSVAPGAGNYGYTF. Full variable domain (outside the CDR3, taken from reference TRBV29-1 and TRBJ1-2): SAVISQKPSRDICQRGTSLTIQCQVDSQVTMMFWYRQQPGQSLTLIATANQGSEATYESGFVIDKFPISRPNLTFSTLTVSNMSPEDSSIYLCSVAPGAGNYGYTFGSGTRLTVV.

The gene calls are TRBV7-9 and TRBJ2-2, with D maybe TRBD2 (5 bases). Germline CDR1 SEHNR, CDR2 FQNEAQ (reference sequence). CDR3 size: 16 residues. The ends were cut back, 2 bases at V and 0 bases at J, with 10 bases in the middle. CDR3 bases: TGTGCCAGCAGCTTATTGAGCGGATCGAACACCGGGGAGCTGTTTTTT. Translation: CASSLLSGSNTGELFF.

This clonotype was seen a handful of times. The V call is TRBV19, the J call TRBJ2-7; maybe TRBD1 (5 bases). This CDR3 is 18 amino acids long. Germline loops: CDR1 LNHDA, CDR2 SQIVND (reference sequence). V shed 6 bases and J shed 1 base, with 25 bases lying between them. Written as DNA, the CDR3 is TGTGCCAGTAGAATCTCGATCGATCAGGGCTACCCGTCCTACGAGCAGTACTTC. Protein: CASRISIDQGYPSYEQYF.

The chain has TRBV28 and TRBJ2-7; the D gene is possibly TRBD1 (6 bases). The CDR3 runs 13 residues. Germline V gene data show CDR1 as MDHEN and CDR2 as SYDVKM. Trimming left V 3 bases short and J 5 bases short, with 11 bases between. The CDR3 DNA sequence: TGTGCCAGCAGTTTCAGGGGCTACCACGAGCAGTACTTC. Its protein product is CASSFRGYHEQYF.

Only a few counts were recorded for this clonotype. The chain has TRBV7-8 and TRBJ2-7; TRBD2 aligns across 8 bases. CDR3 length equals 18 residues. V shed 4 bases and J 2 bases; nucleotides not matched to a gene: 16. Looked up from germline, CDR1 is SGHVS and CDR2 is FQNEAQ. CDR3 in amino acids: CASSSGSEAGALTYEQYF. CDR3 sequence (DNA): TGTGCCAGCAGCTCTGGAAGCGAAGCGGGAGCTTTGACCTACGAGCAGTACTTC.

This clonotype was detected many times. This sequence joins TRBV5-1 and TRBJ2-7; 7 nucleotides align to TRBD2. The CDR3 runs 16 residues. V shed 0 bases and J 0 bases; nucleotides not matched to a gene: 6. Germline loops: CDR1 SGHRS, CDR2 YFSETQ. DNA of the CDR3: TGCGCCAGCAGCTTGGTTTCGGGGAGGGCCTCCTACGAGCAGTACTTC. Translation gives CASSLVSGRASYEQYF.

The chain combines TRBV10-3 with TRBJ1-2; D is perhaps TRBD1 (5 bases). Germline assignment: CDR1 ENHRY and CDR2 SYGVKD. This CDR3 has 17 residues. Trimming took off 0 bases at V and 2 bases at J, with 16 bases between the two ends. CDR3 sequence (DNA): TGTGCCATCAGTGAGTCAAGAAGTTACAGGTCCAACTATGGCTACACCTTC. This encodes CAISESRSYRSNYGYTF.

This clonotype was counted only a few times. The V and J genes are TRBV12-3 or TRBV12-4 and TRBJ1-1; D gene unclear. This CDR3 spans 12 amino acids. The ends were cut back, 7 bases at V and 3 bases at J, with 9 bases in the middle. The CDR3: CASTRLYTEAFF. CDR3 nucleotide sequence: TGTGCCAGCACGAGATTATACACTGAAGCTTTCTTT.